This TCR beta chain is from a study of T cell responses to AZD1222 COVID-19 vaccine. Profiling relied on immunoSEQ multiplex PCR, and the TCRdb table lists in-frame clones only, not all of them. The table records 95,000 to 150,000 clones, roughly nine tenths of them present only once. CDR1 and CDR2 from the germline V gene are LGHDT and YNNKEL (reference sequence). The CDR3 extends over 15 amino acids. Trimming took off 3 bases at V and 7 bases at J, with 13 bases between the two ends. The sequence was collected from an adult in good health. The J gene is TRBJ1-6, the V gene TRBV3-1 (or the pseudogene TRBV3-2); D uncertain. Sample: peripheral blood, taken on day 0 of AZD1222 vaccination. The CDR3 is CASSHNLSPNSPLHF. CDR3 DNA sequence: TGTGCCAGCAGCCATAACCTCTCCCCAAATTCACCCCTCCACTTT.